Sequencing of this T cell receptor (beta chain) was carried out in a study of T cell responses to AZD1222 COVID-19 vaccine. Study observations and caveats: At baseline, just 6 or 7 AZD1222 recipients tested seropositive.

As for this clone: As yet, its antigen is unknown.

Sequencing used immunoSEQ multiplex PCR; TCRdb keeps in-frame clones, though not all of them. Here the sample spans 150,000 or so clones, 90% being singletons. CDR3 length equals 14 residues. With V trimmed by 5 bases and J by 7 bases, 8 bases remained unmatched. CDR1 and CDR2 (germline): MNHEY, SMNVEV (reference sequence). The starting material was peripheral blood, obtained on day 0 of AZD1222 vaccination. The chain links TRBV27 to TRBJ1-2; TRBD1 matches at 9 bases. The TCR was taken from an adult in good health. The CDR3 here is CASSPNTGGSGYTF. The CDR3 DNA is TGTGCCAGCAGTCCAAATACAGGGGGCTCTGGCTACACCTTC.